These 20 T cell receptor beta chains share one sample of origin, sequenced in a study of blood T cell repertoires in COVID-19. TCRdb's copy holds only in-frame clones and misses some; the assay was immunoSEQ multiplex PCR. The data show over 300,000 clones, about 90% seen once. The sequencing sample was made of peripheral blood. These receptors came from a man in his late teens or twenties with active or convalescent COVID-19.

CDR3 sequence: CASSQGQGASPLHF. Written as DNA, the CDR3 is TGCGCCAGCAGCCAAGGACAGGGGGCATCACCCCTCCACTTT. The chain has TRBV4-1 and TRBJ1-6, with TRBD1 identical over 10 bases. The V gene's germline CDR1 is MGHRA and CDR2 YSYEKL. The junction had 1 base not matched to a gene; V was cut back by 1 base and J by 10 bases. The CDR3 is 14 amino acids.

The chain is built from TRBV28 and TRBJ2-1; 16 nucleotides align to TRBD2. The CDR3 has 19 amino acids. Germline CDR1 reads MDHEN; CDR2 reads SYDVKM. J was trimmed by 1 base and V by 2 bases; bases with no gene match: 5. The CDR3, as DNA: TGTGCCAGCAGTTTAGAGGGACTAGCGGGAGGGAGATCCTACAATGAGCAGTTCTTC. Protein: CASSLEGLAGGRSYNEQFF.

Worth noting for this clone: A much larger clone differs by one base, so this may be a read error. Other DNA sequences of this sample code for an identical CDR3. The chain employs TRBV28 and TRBJ1-5; tentatively, D is TRBD1 (6 bases). This CDR3 has 15 residues. V was pared by 2 bases and J by 3 bases, with 11 bases between. CDR1 MDHEN and CDR2 SYDVKM come from the germline V gene. The CDR3 here is CASSLAGAYNQPQHF. The DNA of the CDR3 is TGTGCCAGCAGTTTAGCAGGGGCATACAATCAGCCCCAGCATTTT.

The chain couples TRBV3-1 (or the pseudogene TRBV3-2) to TRBJ2-6; D is undetermined. The CDR3 extends over 17 amino acids. CDR1 and CDR2 from the germline V gene are LGHDT and YNNKEL (reference sequence). The V gene lost 3 bases and the J gene lost 0 bases, with 12 bases spanning the gap. The chain's CDR3 is CASSQSQTNSGANVLTF. CDR3 sequence (DNA): TGTGCCAGCAGCCAGTCACAGACGAACTCTGGGGCCAACGTCCTGACTTTC.

Only one count was recorded for this clone. The chain combines TRBV7-2 with TRBJ2-7; no firm D call. The CDR3 length is 13 residues. Looked up from germline, CDR1 is SGHTA and CDR2 is FQGNSA. The V and J ends lost 5 bases and 0 bases respectively, with 8 bases between them. The CDR3 loop is CASSTAPSYEQYF. The CDR3 DNA sequence: TGTGCCAGCAGCACAGCCCCCTCCTACGAGCAGTACTTC.

The chain couples TRBV9 to TRBJ1-6; D possibly corresponds to TRBD1 (5 bases). Per germline, CDR1 SGDLS and CDR2 YYNGEE. Trimming shortened V by 4 bases and J by 7 bases, and 15 bases separated the two germline ends. The CDR3 contains 15 residues. The CDR3 loop reads CASSSGGAGNSPLHF. The CDR3, as DNA: TGTGCCAGCAGCTCAGGCGGGGCCGGGAATTCACCCCTCCACTTT.

Worth noting for this clone: Other DNA sequences in this sample translate to the same CDR3. The V and J genes are TRBV28 and TRBJ1-5, with D unresolved. This CDR3 region has 12 residues. The germline gives CDR1 MDHEN, CDR2 SYDVKM. V was clipped by 7 bases and J by 1 base, with 5 bases between them. For the CDR3, the DNA is TGTGCCAGCACGGGGAGCAATCAGCCCCAGCATTTT. It codes for CASTGSNQPQHF.

The V and J genes are TRBV18 and TRBJ1-1; TRBD1 aligns across 8 bases. The CDR3 spans 16 residues. The ends lost 4 bases at V and 1 base at J; junction bases unmatched: 8. Germline values: CDR1 KGHSH, CDR2 LQKENI. The chain's CDR3 is CASSQDRAGRNTEAFF. The CDR3 bases are TGTGCCAGCTCACAGGACAGGGCCGGAAGGAACACTGAAGCTTTCTTT. The complete variable domain, with remaining parts taken from reference TRBV18 and TRBJ1-1, reads NAGVMQNPRHLVRRRGQEARLRCSPMKGHSHVYWYRQLPEEGLKFMVYLQKENIIDESGMPKERFSAEFPKEGPSILRIQQVVRGDSAAYFCASSQDRAGRNTEAFFGQGTRLTVV.

V usage is TRBV9 and J usage is TRBJ2-3, with D hard to call. Germline V gene sequence: CDR1 SGDLS, CDR2 YYNGEE. The CDR3 has 14 residues. V was clipped by 2 bases and J by 0 bases, with 7 bases between them. The CDR3 nucleotides are TGTGCCAGCAGCGTCTGGGCTAGCACAGATACGCAGTATTTT. Protein: CASSVWASTDTQYF. The whole variable domain, remainder taken from reference TRBV9 and TRBJ2-3, is DSGVTQTPKHLITATGQRVTLRCSPRSGDLSVYWYQQSLDQGLQFLIQYYNGEERAKGNILERFSAQQFPDLHSELNLSSLELGDSALYFCASSVWASTDTQYFGPGTRLTVL.

The V call is TRBV20-1, the J call TRBJ2-3; D is uncertain. Per the germline V gene, CDR1 is DFQATT and CDR2 is SNEGSKA (reference sequence). The CDR3 runs to 11 residues. Trimming left V 2 bases short and J 5 bases short, with 5 bases between. CDR3 bases: TGCAGTGCTAGATACATAGATACGCAGTATTTT. Translation gives CSARYIDTQYF.

V and J are TRBV27 and TRBJ1-2; 7 bases agree with TRBD1. Per the germline V gene, CDR1 is MNHEY and CDR2 is SMNVEV (reference sequence). This CDR3 region has 15 residues. V shed 1 base, J shed 4 bases, and the junction held 6 bases outside the gene matches. Here the CDR3 reads CASSLYGTASYGYTF. For the CDR3, the DNA is TGTGCCAGCAGTTTATACGGGACAGCGTCCTATGGCTACACCTTC.

The chain links TRBV19 to TRBJ2-4; 12 positions agree with TRBD2. Germline V gene lookup returns CDR1 LNHDA and CDR2 SQIVND (reference sequence). V was pared by 6 bases and J by 6 bases, with 6 bases of the junction left unmatched. The CDR3 is made up of 15 amino acids. The CDR3 reads CASRKLAGGGNIQYF. The CDR3 DNA follows: TGTGCCAGTAGGAAACTAGCGGGGGGCGGAAACATTCAGTACTTC.

The J gene is TRBJ1-5, the V gene TRBV5-6; D perhaps matches TRBD1 (5 bases). CDR1 is SGHDT, CDR2 YYEEEE, per germline. Trimming took off 4 bases at V and 3 bases at J, with 11 bases between the two ends. There are 14 residues in the CDR3. The CDR3 is CASSPQGYNQPQHF. The CDR3, as DNA: TGTGCCAGCAGCCCGCAGGGTTACAATCAGCCCCAGCATTTT.

The chain employs TRBV7-2 and TRBJ2-3, with D perhaps TRBD2 (6 bases). CDR1 is SGHTA, CDR2 FQGNSA, per germline. The CDR3 runs to 14 residues. The V end lost 3 bases, the J end lost 3 bases, and 10 bases lay between the germline ends. The CDR3 DNA follows: TGTGCCAGCAGCTTGGGCGGGAATACAGATACGCAGTATTTT. This gives the protein CASSLGGNTDTQYF. Looking up the rest from reference TRBV7-2 and TRBJ2-3 gives the full variable domain: GAGVSQSPSNKVTEKGKDVELRCDPISGHTALYWYRQSLGQGLEFLIYFQGNSAPDKSGLPSDRFSAERTGGSVSTLTIQRTQQEDSAVYLCASSLGGNTDTQYFGPGTRLTVL.

The chain carries TRBV2 and TRBJ1-1; no firm D call. This CDR3 comprises 11 residues. Between the trimmed V and J ends, which lost 3 bases and 7 bases, there was a span of 6 bases. Germline CDR1 and CDR2: SNHLY and FYNNEI. The CDR3 spells CASSDVLEAFF. Written as DNA, the CDR3 is TGTGCCAGCAGTGATGTTCTTGAAGCTTTCTTT.

The rearrangement uses TRBV5-5 and TRBJ2-5; 9 bases are shared with TRBD1. The CDR3 consists of 14 residues. CDR1 is SGHKS and CDR2 is YYEKEE in the germline V gene (reference sequence). J lost 2 bases, V lost 4 bases, and 3 bases had no gene match. The DNA for the CDR3 is TGTGCCAGCAGCGGGACAGGGAAGCAAGAGACCCAGTACTTC. Protein sequence: CASSGTGKQETQYF.

V usage is TRBV7-3 and J usage is TRBJ1-2; D unresolved. V was shortened by 2 bases and J by 1 base, with 11 bases between the two germline ends. The V gene's germline CDR1 is SGHTA and CDR2 FQGTGA. This CDR3 has 15 residues. For the CDR3, the DNA is TGTGCCAGCAGCTTATATCGGGGAAATAACTATGGCTACACCTTC. This sequence encodes CASSLYRGNNYGYTF. Full variable domain (missing parts from reference TRBV7-3 and TRBJ1-2): GAGVSQTPSNKVTEKGKYVELRCDPISGHTALYWYRQSLGQGPEFLIYFQGTGAADDSGLPNDRFFAVRPEGSVSTLKIQRTERGDSAVYLCASSLYRGNNYGYTFGSGTRLTVV.

The chain carries TRBV7-2 and TRBJ1-1; D gene unclear. The germline V gene has CDR1 SGHTA and CDR2 FQGNSA. V dropped 1 base and J dropped 0 bases, with 9 bases sitting between them. This CDR3 has 15 amino acids. DNA for the CDR3: TGTGCCAGCAGCTTAGACGGGATGATGAACACTGAAGCTTTCTTT. Encoded protein: CASSLDGMMNTEAFF.

V gene TRBV7-3 combines with J gene TRBJ2-3, with 9 positions matching TRBD1. The CDR3 contains 15 residues. V lost 5 bases and J lost 4; bases outside the gene matches: 7. Germline V gene lookup returns CDR1 SGHTA and CDR2 FQGTGA. The CDR3 spells CASSPPTGGADTQYF. Written as DNA, the CDR3 is TGTGCCAGCAGCCCACCGACAGGGGGGGCAGATACGCAGTATTTT.

V is TRBV7-9 and J is TRBJ1-2; D gene ambiguous. V lost 3 bases and J 6 bases, leaving 17 bases between the germline ends. Germline V lookup: CDR1 SEHNR, CDR2 FQNEAQ (reference sequence). The CDR3 is 15 residues long. Here the CDR3 reads CASSFPRRSGDGYTF. The CDR3 coding sequence is TGTGCCAGCAGCTTTCCCCGACGGTCTGGAGATGGCTACACCTTC.